This T cell receptor (beta chain) was recorded in a study of blood T cell repertoires in COVID-19. The overall study: Samples of COVID-19 (acute and convalescent) were obtained from the United States, Italy and Spain.

Authors' data handling: Reference gene primers were amplified, and this amplification served to estimate nucleated cell counts. TCRdb's table, derived via immunoSEQ multiplex PCR, lists solely in-frame clones and lacks some. The V and J calls and clone size are taken from that table; D and trimming were inferred from the DNA. The sample consists of around 280,000 clones, around 89% of them appearing once. Only one count was recorded for this clone. Per germline, CDR1 SGHRS and CDR2 YFSETQ. The CDR3 is 16 amino acids. J lost 4 bases, V lost 0 bases, and 6 bases had no gene match. The study assigned cohorts using participant-reported clinical history.

The TCR originated in a woman under 30 with acute COVID-19. Material: PBMCs or T cells enriched from blood (not recorded which). This rearrangement joins TRBV5-1 to TRBJ2-1, with TRBD1 matching over 8 bases. CDR3 region: CASSLAAGGLYNEQFF. The CDR3, as DNA: TGCGCCAGCAGCTTGGCGGCAGGGGGCCTATACAATGAGCAGTTCTTC.